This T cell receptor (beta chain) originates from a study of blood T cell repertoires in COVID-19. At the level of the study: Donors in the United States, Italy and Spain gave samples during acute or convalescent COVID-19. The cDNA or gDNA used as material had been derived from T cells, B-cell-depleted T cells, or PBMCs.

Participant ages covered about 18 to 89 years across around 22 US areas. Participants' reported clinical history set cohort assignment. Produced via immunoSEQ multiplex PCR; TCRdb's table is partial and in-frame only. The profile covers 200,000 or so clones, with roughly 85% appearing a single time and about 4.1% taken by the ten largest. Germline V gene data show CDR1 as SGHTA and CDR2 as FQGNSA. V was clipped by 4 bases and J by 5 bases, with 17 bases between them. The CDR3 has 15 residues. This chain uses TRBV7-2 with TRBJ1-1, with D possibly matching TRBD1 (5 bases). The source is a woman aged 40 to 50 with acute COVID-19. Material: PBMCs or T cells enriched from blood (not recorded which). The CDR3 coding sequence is TGTGCCAGCAGCTCGGACGGAGGGGTACGGACTGAAGCTTTCTTT. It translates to CASSSDGGVRTEAFF.